Each of the 18 T cell receptor beta chains below was sequenced from the same sample in a study of cytomegalovirus exposure and HLA in healthy donors. PCR amplification relied on 60 Vbeta primers (plus 13 Jbeta primers). Data came from immunoSEQ multiplex PCR; TCRdb stores just in-frame clones and leaves some out. This table holds approximately 70,000 clones, roughly two thirds found once. The sequenced material came from PBMCs. These TCRs come from a man in his forties in good health and CMV-seropositive.

This chain joins TRBV6-1 and TRBJ2-1, with 9 positions matching TRBD1. Germline V CDR1 and CDR2: MNHNS, SASEGT. The CDR3 sequence is 15 residues long. V gave up 3 bases and J gave up 2 bases; unmatched junction bases: 2. The CDR3 spells CASSDRTGAYNEQFF. For the CDR3, the DNA is TGTGCCAGCAGTGACAGGACAGGGGCCTACAATGAGCAGTTCTTC.

The chain joins TRBV30 to TRBJ1-2, with 11 bases that match TRBD1. Unmatched junction bases numbered 13, after V lost 0 bases and J lost 4 bases. CDR1 is GTSNPN, CDR2 SVGIG, per germline (reference sequence). The CDR3 runs to 18 residues. The CDR3 sequence: CAWSVLVGQGASGYGYTF. The CDR3 coding sequence is TGTGCCTGGAGTGTACTAGTCGGACAGGGGGCTAGTGGCTATGGCTACACCTTC.

This chain joins TRBV27 and TRBJ1-1, with 9 bases aligning to TRBD1. The CDR3 contains 13 residues. Trimming took 4 bases from V and 3 from J; bases not matched to a gene: 0. CDR1 is MNHEY and CDR2 is SMNVEV in the germline V gene (reference sequence). CDR3 amino acids: CASSWTGDTEAFF. The CDR3 nucleotides are TGTGCCAGCAGTTGGACAGGGGACACTGAAGCTTTCTTT.

V gene TRBV28 combines with J gene TRBJ2-7; 15 bases match TRBD2. Germline CDR1 is MDHEN and CDR2 is SYDVKM. This CDR3 has 16 amino acids. The V gene end was trimmed by 5 bases and the J gene end by 4 bases; junction bases not matched to a gene: 6. The chain's CDR3 is CASSVGLAGGIYEQYF. CDR3 in DNA: TGTGCCAGCAGTGTCGGACTAGCGGGGGGGATATACGAGCAGTACTTC.

CDR3 sequence reads: CASRFPRLAGDTGELFF. The DNA for the CDR3 is TGTGCCAGCAGGTTCCCCCGGCTAGCGGGGGACACCGGGGAGCTGTTTTTT. V is TRBV2 and J is TRBJ2-2, with 10 nucleotides matching TRBD2. Unmatched junction bases numbered 10, after V lost 6 bases and J lost 3 bases. Germline lookup yields CDR1 SNHLY and CDR2 FYNNEI. This CDR3 has 17 amino acids.

This clone appeared once. V and J are TRBV7-2 and TRBJ1-1; 9 bases match TRBD1. Germline V gives CDR1 SGHTA, CDR2 FQGNSA. V shed 7 bases, J shed 1 base, and the junction held 10 bases outside the gene matches. The CDR3 loop spans 16 amino acids. The CDR3 is CASIASGTGSNTEAFF. CDR3 sequence (DNA): TGTGCCAGCATCGCTTCGGGGACAGGGTCGAACACTGAAGCTTTCTTT.

V usage is TRBV29-1 and J usage is TRBJ1-1; perhaps TRBD1 as D (5 bases). V was shortened by 4 bases and J by 1 base, with 16 bases between the two germline ends. CDR1 and CDR2 from the germline V gene are SQVTM and ANQGSEA. There are 15 residues in the CDR3. The CDR3: CSVAIGGGANTEAFF. In nucleotides, the CDR3 is TGCAGCGTTGCGATCGGAGGAGGGGCGAACACTGAAGCTTTCTTT. The variable domain in full, completed from reference TRBV29-1 and TRBJ1-1, reads SAVISQKPSRDICQRGTSLTIQCQVDSQVTMMFWYRQQPGQSLTLIATANQGSEATYESGFVIDKFPISRPNLTFSTLTVSNMSPEDSSIYLCSVAIGGGANTEAFFGQGTRLTVV.

Concerning this clone: A read error may produce the germline difference seen at one junction end. The rearrangement links TRBV30 to TRBJ1-1, with D perhaps TRBD1 (5 bases). The CDR3 is 12 residues long. Germline V gene sequence: CDR1 GTSNPN, CDR2 SVGIG (reference sequence). Here the CDR3 reads CARREGSGGAFF. The CDR3, as DNA: TGTGCCAGGAGGGAGGGGTCTGGAGGAGCTTTCTTT.

This clone was counted once. The gene calls are TRBV7-3 and TRBJ1-1; 7 nucleotides agree with TRBD1. Trimming took 5 bases from V and 0 from J; bases not matched to a gene: 6. This CDR3 spans 15 amino acids. The germline V gene has CDR1 SGHTA and CDR2 FQGTGA. In DNA, the CDR3 is TGTGCCAGCAGCACGCAGACAGGGATGAACACTGAAGCTTTCTTT. This gives the protein CASSTQTGMNTEAFF.

This rearrangement joins TRBV6-5 to TRBJ1-5; D is undetermined. The germline V gene encodes CDR1 MNHEY and CDR2 SVGAGI. Trimming removed 5 bases at V and 0 bases at J, with 8 bases between. The CDR3 sequence is 14 residues long. The CDR3 coding sequence is TGTGCCAGCAGTAAACAAAATAGCAATCAGCCCCAGCATTTT. As protein: CASSKQNSNQPQHF.

The genes are TRBV7-3 and TRBJ1-5, with a tentative D call TRBD1 (6 bases). From germline, CDR1 is SGHTA and CDR2 FQGTGA. The CDR3 sequence is 13 residues long. Trimming stripped 5 bases from V and 6 bases from J, with 11 bases between. The CDR3 reads CASSLVGGQPQHF. In nucleotides, the CDR3 is TGTGCCAGCAGCCTTGTAGGGGGTCAGCCCCAGCATTTT.

This clone showed up just a few times. This chain uses TRBV27 with TRBJ2-1, with 7 bases lining up with TRBD2. Germline V lookup: CDR1 MNHEY, CDR2 SMNVEV (reference sequence). Trimming removed 5 bases from V and 0 bases from J; junction bases left unmatched: 4. The CDR3 extends over 15 amino acids. The CDR3 loop is CASSRERGSYNEQFF. CDR3 in DNA: TGTGCCAGCAGTAGAGAGCGGGGCTCCTACAATGAGCAGTTCTTC.

This chain links TRBV7-9 with TRBJ2-6; D gene ambiguous. Per germline, CDR1 SEHNR and CDR2 FQNEAQ (reference sequence). The CDR3 covers 14 residues. V was trimmed by 3 bases and J by 0 bases, leaving 3 bases between them. The CDR3 DNA reads TGTGCCAGCAGCTTGGCCTCTGGGGCCAACGTCCTGACTTTC. Translation: CASSLASGANVLTF.

This clone was seen more than once but under ten times. The chain carries TRBV7-9 and TRBJ1-2; D ambiguous. The germline V gene encodes CDR1 SEHNR and CDR2 FQNEAQ (reference sequence). This CDR3 has 12 residues. The CDR3 region is CAILGLRDGYTF. The CDR3 nucleotides read TGTGCTATCCTTGGGTTGAGGGATGGCTACACCTTC.

The gene calls are TRBV27 and TRBJ2-7; 10 bases map to TRBD2. The junction had 4 bases not matched to a gene; V was cut back by 0 bases and J by 2 bases. This CDR3 region has 16 residues. Germline V CDR1 and CDR2: MNHEY, SMNVEV (reference sequence). CDR3: CASSLSRTSGTYEQYF. CDR3 DNA: TGTGCCAGCAGTTTATCCCGGACTAGCGGTACCTACGAGCAGTACTTC.

A few counts support this clone. The chain carries TRBV15 and TRBJ2-5, with TRBD1 matching 8 bases. Germline V gene sequence: CDR1 LNHNV, CDR2 YYDKDF (reference sequence). The CDR3 totals 14 residues. With V trimmed by 1 base and J by 2 bases, 0 bases remained unmatched. CDR3 amino acids: CATSRGQGQETQYF. The DNA for the CDR3 is TGTGCCACCAGCAGAGGACAGGGGCAAGAGACCCAGTACTTC.

The CDR3 loop reads CASSGGTGGTGELFF. Here the CDR3 DNA reads TGTGCCAGCAGCGGCGGGACAGGGGGAACCGGGGAGCTGTTTTTT. The gene calls are TRBV6-6 and TRBJ2-2; 11 positions agree with TRBD1. J lost 5 bases, V lost 6 bases, and 5 bases had no gene match. CDR3 length: 15 residues. Germline CDR1 MNHNY, CDR2 SVGAGI (reference sequence).

This chain links TRBV2 with TRBJ2-3, with 12 nucleotides matching TRBD2. The J segment lost 8 bases and the V segment lost 7 bases, leaving 10 bases of the junction unmatched. The CDR3 is 15 amino acids. Germline-derived CDR1 and CDR2 are SNHLY and FYNNEI. The CDR3 region is CASNTLAGGSGTQYF. The CDR3, as DNA: TGTGCCAGCAATACCCTAGCGGGGGGGAGTGGTACGCAGTATTTT.